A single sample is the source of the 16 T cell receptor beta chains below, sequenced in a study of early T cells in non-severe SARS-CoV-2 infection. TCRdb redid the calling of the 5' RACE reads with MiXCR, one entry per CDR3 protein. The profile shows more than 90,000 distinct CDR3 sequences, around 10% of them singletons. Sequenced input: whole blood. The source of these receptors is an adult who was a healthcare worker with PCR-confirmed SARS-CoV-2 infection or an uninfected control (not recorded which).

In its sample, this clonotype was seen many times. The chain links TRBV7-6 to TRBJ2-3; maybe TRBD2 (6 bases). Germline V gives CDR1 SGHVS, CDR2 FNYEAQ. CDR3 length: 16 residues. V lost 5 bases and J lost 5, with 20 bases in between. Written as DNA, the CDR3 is TGTGCCAGCAGCCCAGCCCGGGCGGGGTCCGGAGATACGCAGTATTTT. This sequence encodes CASSPARAGSGDTQYF.

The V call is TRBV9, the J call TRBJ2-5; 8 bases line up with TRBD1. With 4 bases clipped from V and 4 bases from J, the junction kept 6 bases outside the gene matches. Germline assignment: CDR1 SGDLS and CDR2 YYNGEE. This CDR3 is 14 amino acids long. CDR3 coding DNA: TGTGCCAGCAGCACCGCAGGGGGCCGAGAGACCCAGTACTTC. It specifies CASSTAGGRETQYF.

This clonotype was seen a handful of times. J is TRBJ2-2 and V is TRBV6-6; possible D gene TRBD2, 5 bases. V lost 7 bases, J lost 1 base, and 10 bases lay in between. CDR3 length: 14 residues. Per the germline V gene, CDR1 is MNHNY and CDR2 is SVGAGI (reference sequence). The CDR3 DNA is TGTGCCAGCATCAAAGGACTGAACACCGGGGAGCTGTTTTTT. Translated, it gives CASIKGLNTGELFF.

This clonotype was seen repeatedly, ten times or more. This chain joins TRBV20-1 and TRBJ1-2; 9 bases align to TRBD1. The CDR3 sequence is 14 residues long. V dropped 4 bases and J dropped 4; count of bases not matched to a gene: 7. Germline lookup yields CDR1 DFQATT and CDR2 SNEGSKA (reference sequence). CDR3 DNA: TGCAGTGCTATCGGGACAGGGACTCTCTATGGCTACACCTTC. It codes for CSAIGTGTLYGYTF.

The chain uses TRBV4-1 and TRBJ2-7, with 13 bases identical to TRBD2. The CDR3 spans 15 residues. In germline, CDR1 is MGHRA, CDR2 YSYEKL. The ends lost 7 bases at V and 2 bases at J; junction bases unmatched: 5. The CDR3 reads CASTSTSGGTYEQYF. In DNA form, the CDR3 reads TGCGCCAGCACTTCGACTAGCGGGGGGACCTACGAGCAGTACTTC.

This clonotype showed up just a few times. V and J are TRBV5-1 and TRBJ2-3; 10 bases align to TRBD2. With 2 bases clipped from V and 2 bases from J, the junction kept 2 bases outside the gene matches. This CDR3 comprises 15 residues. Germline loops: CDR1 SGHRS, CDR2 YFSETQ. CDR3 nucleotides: TGCGCCAGCAGCTTACTAGCGGGGAACACAGATACGCAGTATTTT. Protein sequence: CASSLLAGNTDTQYF. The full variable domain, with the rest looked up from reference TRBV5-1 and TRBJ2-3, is KAGVTQTPRYLIKTRGQQVTLSCSPISGHRSVSWYQQTPGQGLQFLFEYFSETQRNKGNFPGRFSGRQFSNSRSEMNVSTLELGDSALYLCASSLLAGNTDTQYFGPGTRLTVL.

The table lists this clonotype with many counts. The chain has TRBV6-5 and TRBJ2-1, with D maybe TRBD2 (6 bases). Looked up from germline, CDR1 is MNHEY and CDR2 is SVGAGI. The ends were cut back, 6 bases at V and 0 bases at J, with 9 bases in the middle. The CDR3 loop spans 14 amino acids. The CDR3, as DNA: TGTGCCAGCAGGGCGGGGAGCTCCTACAATGAGCAGTTCTTC. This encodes CASRAGSSYNEQFF.

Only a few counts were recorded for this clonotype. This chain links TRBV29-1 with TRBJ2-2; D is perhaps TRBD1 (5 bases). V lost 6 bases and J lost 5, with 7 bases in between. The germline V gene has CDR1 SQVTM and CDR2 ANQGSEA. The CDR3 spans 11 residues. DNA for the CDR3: TGCAGCGTCAGGGAAACCGGGGAGCTGTTTTTT. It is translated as CSVRETGELFF.

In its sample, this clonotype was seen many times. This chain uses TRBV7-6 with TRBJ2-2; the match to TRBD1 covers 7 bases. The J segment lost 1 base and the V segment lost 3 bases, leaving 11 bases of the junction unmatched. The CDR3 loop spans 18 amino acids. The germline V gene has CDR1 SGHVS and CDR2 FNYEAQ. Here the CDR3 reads CASSFSPGTALNTGELFF. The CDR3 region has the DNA TGTGCCAGCAGCTTCTCCCCCGGGACAGCCTTGAACACCGGGGAGCTGTTTTTT.

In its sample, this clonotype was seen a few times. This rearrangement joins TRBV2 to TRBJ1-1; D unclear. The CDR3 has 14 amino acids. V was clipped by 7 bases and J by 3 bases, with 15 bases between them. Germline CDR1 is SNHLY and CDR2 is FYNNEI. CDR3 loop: CASKIGREYTEAFF. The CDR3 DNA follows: TGTGCCAGCAAAATTGGACGGGAGTACACTGAAGCTTTCTTT. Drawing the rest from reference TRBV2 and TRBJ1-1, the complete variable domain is EPEVTQTPSHQVTQMGQEVILRCVPISNHLYFYWYRQILGQKVEFLVSFYNNEISEKSEIFDDQFSVERPDGSNFTLKIRSTKLEDSAMYFCASKIGREYTEAFFGQGTRLTVV.

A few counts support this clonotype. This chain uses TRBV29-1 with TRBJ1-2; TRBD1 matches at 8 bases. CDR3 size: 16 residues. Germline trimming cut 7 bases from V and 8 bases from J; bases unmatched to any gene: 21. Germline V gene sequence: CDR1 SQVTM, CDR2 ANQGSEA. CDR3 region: CSAGDNLGGQALGYTF. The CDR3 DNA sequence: TGCAGCGCCGGGGACAATTTAGGGGGACAGGCTCTCGGCTACACCTTC.

The CDR3 reads CSARDIRREGPGELFF. CDR3 nucleotide sequence: TGCAGTGCTAGAGATATCCGGCGGGAGGGGCCCGGGGAGCTGTTTTTT. This chain connects TRBV20-1 to TRBJ2-2, with 9 bases matching TRBD2. The CDR3 extends over 16 amino acids. Germline V gene sequence: CDR1 DFQATT, CDR2 SNEGSKA (reference sequence). The J segment lost 6 bases and the V segment lost 0 bases, leaving 8 bases of the junction unmatched.

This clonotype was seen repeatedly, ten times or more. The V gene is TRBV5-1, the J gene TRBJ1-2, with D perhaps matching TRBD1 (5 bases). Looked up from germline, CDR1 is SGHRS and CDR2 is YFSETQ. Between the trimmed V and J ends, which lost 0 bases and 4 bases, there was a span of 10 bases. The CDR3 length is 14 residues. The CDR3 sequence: CASSLEGHPYGYTF. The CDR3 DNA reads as TGCGCCAGCAGCTTGGAGGGGCACCCCTATGGCTACACCTTC.

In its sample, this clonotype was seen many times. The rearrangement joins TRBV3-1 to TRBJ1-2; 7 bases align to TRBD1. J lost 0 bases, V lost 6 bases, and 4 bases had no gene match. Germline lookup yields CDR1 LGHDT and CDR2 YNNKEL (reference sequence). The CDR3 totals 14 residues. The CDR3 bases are TGTGCCAGCAGGACGCAGGGGGCTAACTATGGCTACACCTTC. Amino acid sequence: CASRTQGANYGYTF.

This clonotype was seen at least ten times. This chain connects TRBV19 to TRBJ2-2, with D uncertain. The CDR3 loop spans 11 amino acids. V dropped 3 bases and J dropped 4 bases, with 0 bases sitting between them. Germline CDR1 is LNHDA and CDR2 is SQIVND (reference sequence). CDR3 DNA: TGTGCCAGTAGTATCACCGGGGAGCTGTTTTTT. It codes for CASSITGELFF.

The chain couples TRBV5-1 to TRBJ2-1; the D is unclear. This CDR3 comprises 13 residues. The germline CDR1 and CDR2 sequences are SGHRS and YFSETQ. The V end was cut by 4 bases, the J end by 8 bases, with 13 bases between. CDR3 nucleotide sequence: TGCGCCAGCAGCGCGGTGGGATTTGATGAGCAGTTCTTC. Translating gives CASSAVGFDEQFF.